This TCR delta chain was sequenced during a study of γδ T cells in repeated Plasmodium falciparum infection. This clone was recorded many times. This likely stems from a read error, as it lies one base from a far larger clone. The same CDR3 arises from other DNA sequences in this sample as well. CDR1 and CDR2 (germline): TSWWSYY, QGS. The CDR3 length is 20 residues. The trim removed 1 base at V and 5 bases at J, leaving 17 bases unmatched. Gammadelta T cells were flow-sorted from PBMC into Vgamma9/Vdelta2+ and Vdelta2-negative populations for bulk analysis. TCRdb reanalysed the multiplex PCR reads via CATT. Altogether tens of thousands of delta-chain clones are present, over 1.5% being singletons, with the ten largest covering 14% to 15%.

Input material: gamma-delta T cells from blood. The TCR sequence derives from a pool of human donors (malaria-infected and uninfected, not separated). This rearrangement joins TRDV1 to TRDJ1, with 12 bases identical to TRDD3. The J gene is absent in TCRdb and was assigned here via DNA matching to germline. In nucleotides, the CDR3 is TGTGCTCTTGGGGAACAGGAGAGGATTCTACTGGGGGATACTTCGGATAAACTCATCTTT. Its protein product is CALGEQERILLGDTSDKLIF.